The clone carrying this T cell receptor (beta chain) was detected ten times or more. Its antigen is not known. This specimen belongs to a study of beta chain features in type 1 diabetes. Study-wide points: Moderate but significant shortening of TCRB CDR3s was recorded in all four CD4+ subsets from Type 1 diabetes patients.

Every isolated RNA sample was fully reverse transcribed, so sequencing captured expressed TCRB transcripts. Reads from naive, central memory and regulatory T cell samples averaged approximately 3.4 million. The method was immunoSEQ multiplex PCR; TCRdb's version includes in-frame clones alone and lacks a portion of them. The sample has 300,000 or so clones, roughly 8% seen once; the top ten hold 0.44%. This CDR3 region has 17 residues. Germline CDR1 SGHNT, CDR2 YYREEE (reference sequence). V shed 1 base, J shed 3 bases, and the junction held 11 bases outside the gene matches. The receptor comes from a woman younger than 35 in good health. J is TRBJ1-1 and V is TRBV5-4; 8 bases match TRBD1. Sequences were obtained from central memory CD4+ T cells from blood. CDR3: CASSLLRQGNAYTEAFF. The CDR3 DNA reads TGTGCCAGCAGCTTGCTCCGACAGGGGAACGCGTACACTGAAGCTTTCTTT.